The sequence of this T cell receptor beta chain was determined in a study of T cells in Graves' hyperthyroidism and ophthalmopathy. TCR beta CDR3 sequences were amplified from RNA transcripts. The HTBI primer set drove a first-round RT-PCR of the TCR CDR3. TCRdb reanalysed the multiplex PCR reads using MiXCR and keeps one entry per CDR3 protein. The sample yields some 770,000 distinct CDR3 sequences, over 15% seen once. Per the germline V gene, CDR1 is DFQATT and CDR2 is SNEGSKA (reference sequence). V dropped 5 bases and J dropped 4 bases, with 14 bases sitting between them. The CDR3 is made up of 13 amino acids. Study-level results: A model of 13 V-J pairs discriminated ophthalmopathy from stable hyperthyroidism.

This clonotype was picked up a small number of times. What it binds is unknown. Exclusion of patients followed from uncontrolled infection, other autoimmune disease, pregnancy or lactation. This clonotype originated in a man aged 18 to 30 with Graves' hyperthyroidism. The V gene is TRBV20-1, the J gene TRBJ1-1; D might be TRBD1 (5 bases). Sequencing was done on a sample of blood. CDR3 sequence (DNA): TGCAGTGCTTGGGGGGGGGTGTCCACTGAAGCTTTCTTT. As protein: CSAWGGVSTEAFF.